These 20 T cell receptor beta chains came from one sample sequenced in a study of shared clonotypes between healthy human individuals. Sequencing was performed with immunoSEQ multiplex PCR; in TCRdb, only in-frame clones are kept and a portion is missing. This repertoire shows approximately 2,000,000 clones, about 93% found once; its top ten account for around 1.7%. Cells designated naive CD8 were CD45RO-negative and were positively selected for CCR7, with terminally differentiated effector memory CD45RA+ cells excluded. Sequencing input: naive CD8+ T cells from PBMCs. These receptors came from a man aged 18 to 30 in good health. Some clones in this sample may be carry-over from other donors' samples.

This chain joins TRBV4-3 and TRBJ1-2, with D unresolved. V lost 1 base and J 0 bases, leaving 9 bases between the germline ends. Per the germline V gene, CDR1 is LGHNA and CDR2 is YSLEER. The length of the CDR3 is 15 residues. Written as DNA, the CDR3 is TGCGCCAGCAGCCAAGGAACGGCTTCTAACTATGGCTACACCTTC. Translated, it gives CASSQGTASNYGYTF.

The CDR3, as DNA: TGTGCCACCAGCGGCCGGGACAGACTCAATCAGCCCCAGCATTTT. Amino acids: CATSGRDRLNQPQHF. The V call is TRBV15, the J call TRBJ1-5; TRBD1 matches at 7 bases. V shed 5 bases and J 3 bases; nucleotides not matched to a gene: 7. The CDR3 spans 15 residues. In germline, CDR1 is LNHNV, CDR2 YYDKDF (reference sequence).

The gene calls are TRBV11-2 and TRBJ2-7; D possibly corresponds to TRBD2 (5 bases). Trimming stripped 8 bases from V and 2 bases from J, with 10 bases between. The CDR3 length is 12 residues. Germline V gene sequence: CDR1 SGHAT, CDR2 FQNNGV. CDR3 sequence reads: CASRPGAYEQYF. The CDR3 bases are TGTGCCAGCCGCCCCGGGGCCTACGAGCAGTACTTC.

CDR3 nucleotide sequence: TGCAGCGTTGAAGGAGGGGACGCTGAAGCTTTCTTT. This gives the protein CSVEGGDAEAFF. The chain has TRBV29-1 and TRBJ1-1, with D possibly being TRBD1 (5 bases). CDR1 and CDR2 from the germline V gene are SQVTM and ANQGSEA. This CDR3 spans 12 amino acids. Trimming removed 1 base from V and 6 bases from J, with 9 bases in between.

Only one count was recorded for this clone. V usage is TRBV13 and J usage is TRBJ2-7; 8 bases align to TRBD2. V was pared by 2 bases and J by 4 bases, with 7 bases of the junction left unmatched. The germline CDR1 and CDR2 sequences are PRHDT and FYEKMQ (reference sequence). CDR3 length: 15 residues. The CDR3 nucleotides are TGTGCCAGCAGCTTACTCCGGGAGGGGATTTACGAGCAGTACTTC. Its protein product is CASSLLREGIYEQYF.

The rearrangement links TRBV28 to TRBJ1-2; 10 nucleotides align to TRBD1. CDR1 and CDR2 from the germline V gene are MDHEN and SYDVKM. With V trimmed by 6 bases and J by 0 bases, 4 bases remained unmatched. This CDR3 is built from 15 residues. The CDR3: CASSVGQGANYGYTF. As DNA, the CDR3 is TGTGCCAGCAGCGTAGGACAGGGGGCTAACTATGGCTACACCTTC.

For this clone: This same CDR3 is encoded by further DNA sequences in the sample. The rearrangement links TRBV29-1 to TRBJ1-2; 7 nucleotides match TRBD1. V trimming: 3 bases; J trimming: 3 bases; junction bases outside the gene matches: 1. The CDR3 has 12 amino acids. The germline gives CDR1 SQVTM, CDR2 ANQGSEA. The CDR3 here is CSVDRGYYGYTF. In DNA form, the CDR3 reads TGCAGCGTTGACAGGGGGTACTATGGCTACACCTTC.

The chain recombines TRBV27 with TRBJ2-7; 12 nucleotides match TRBD2. Looked up from germline, CDR1 is MNHEY and CDR2 is SMNVEV (reference sequence). The CDR3 runs 16 residues. V shed 7 bases and J 2 bases; nucleotides not matched to a gene: 9. CDR3 residues: CASTGRTSGIPYEQYF. The DNA of the CDR3 is TGTGCCAGCACGGGACGGACTAGCGGGATTCCCTACGAGCAGTACTTC.

The sample holds a few counts of this clone. The rearrangement links TRBV21-1 to TRBJ1-1. TRBV21-1 is designated a pseudogene. The CDR3 totals 12 residues. This chain's CDR3 is CASSSPSGRAFF. The CDR3 DNA follows: TGTGCCAGCAGCTCCCCTAGTGGGCGGGCTTTCTTT.

About this clone itself: Other DNA sequences in the sample encode the same CDR3. This chain joins TRBV27 and TRBJ1-2, with 9 bases fitting TRBD1. With V trimmed by 8 bases and J by 5 bases, 3 bases remained unmatched. This CDR3 contains 12 residues. Germline V CDR1 and CDR2: MNHEY, SMNVEV (reference sequence). CDR3 residues: CASGQGLYGYTF. CDR3 in DNA: TGTGCCAGCGGACAGGGGCTTTATGGCTACACCTTC.

V gene TRBV28 combines with J gene TRBJ2-1; 7 nucleotides agree with TRBD2. Germline V gene data show CDR1 as MDHEN and CDR2 as SYDVKM. The ends lost 7 bases at V and 4 bases at J; junction bases unmatched: 13. CDR3 length equals 16 residues. This chain's CDR3 is CASTLLVGRGYNEQFF. As DNA, the CDR3 is TGTGCCAGCACCCTATTGGTGGGGCGGGGGTACAATGAGCAGTTCTTC.

This rearrangement joins TRBV28 to TRBJ1-2; D not certain. The CDR3 is made up of 15 amino acids. With 5 bases removed from V and 1 base from J, the gap between germline ends came to 14 bases. Germline loops: CDR1 MDHEN, CDR2 SYDVKM. The CDR3 nucleotides are TGTGCCAGCAGTCCCCGGCCCGACTATAACTATGGCTACACCTTC. Its protein product is CASSPRPDYNYGYTF.

J is TRBJ2-2 and V is TRBV10-1, with 8 bases lining up with TRBD1. CDR1 and CDR2 from the germline V gene are WNHNN and SYGVQD (reference sequence). This CDR3 is built from 17 residues. V shed 4 bases, J shed 0 bases, and the junction held 7 bases outside the gene matches. The CDR3 bases are TGCGCCAGCAGTGGGGGGACAGGAACCGCGAACACCGGGGAGCTGTTTTTT. It is translated as CASSGGTGTANTGELFF.

This chain uses TRBV4-1 with TRBJ2-7; TRBD1 matches at 8 bases. The trim removed 1 base at V and 9 bases at J, leaving 8 bases unmatched. The CDR3 spans 14 residues. The germline V gene encodes CDR1 MGHRA and CDR2 YSYEKL. This chain's CDR3 is CASSQGQGARGQYF. DNA for the CDR3: TGCGCCAGCAGCCAAGGGCAGGGGGCGCGGGGGCAGTACTTC.

Worth noting for this clone: This CDR3 is also generated by other DNA sequences in the sample. The gene calls are TRBV6-6 and TRBJ1-2; D remains ambiguous. Trimming removed 0 bases from V and 4 bases from J, with 9 bases in between. From germline, CDR1 is MNHNY and CDR2 SVGAGI (reference sequence). The CDR3 is 14 amino acids. CDR3 sequence (DNA): TGTGCCAGCAGTTACTCAGAGGGTCCCTATGGCTACACCTTC. This translates into CASSYSEGPYGYTF.

The chain combines TRBV5-5 with TRBJ2-7; TRBD1 aligns across 8 bases. Per the germline V gene, CDR1 is SGHKS and CDR2 is YYEKEE (reference sequence). This CDR3 contains 14 residues. J was trimmed by 7 bases and V by 7 bases; bases with no gene match: 13. In nucleotides, the CDR3 is TGTGCCAGCGTAGGACAGGGCCCTCGTAGGGAGCAGTACTTC. This translates into CASVGQGPRREQYF.

The J gene is TRBJ2-7, the V gene TRBV27, with 8 bases fitting TRBD2. The germline V gene has CDR1 MNHEY and CDR2 SMNVEV (reference sequence). The CDR3 contains 16 residues. J lost 2 bases, V lost 7 bases, and 13 bases had no gene match. The CDR3 loop is CASTPPGLAYPYEQYF. CDR3 in DNA: TGTGCCAGCACCCCCCCCGGACTAGCCTATCCCTACGAGCAGTACTTC.

This chain connects TRBV2 to TRBJ2-1; 11 bases match TRBD2. Germline lookup yields CDR1 SNHLY and CDR2 FYNNEI. This CDR3 has 16 residues. V lost 2 bases to trimming and J lost 7 bases; unmatched junction nucleotides: 7. CDR3 protein: CASSERLAGGRNEQFF. The CDR3 DNA reads as TGTGCCAGCAGTGAACGGTTAGCGGGAGGGCGGAATGAGCAGTTCTTC.

The rearrangement uses TRBV7-6 and TRBJ1-1; D may be TRBD1 (5 bases). V was trimmed by 5 bases and J by 6 bases, leaving 13 bases between them. The CDR3 is 13 amino acids. CDR1 is SGHVS and CDR2 is FNYEAQ in the germline V gene. CDR3 protein: CASSAGGTAEAFF. The CDR3 bases are TGTGCCAGCAGCGCTGGGGGAACGGCTGAAGCTTTCTTT.

The CDR3 DNA sequence: TGTGCCAGCAGTTCCGACAGGGGAAATAGCAATCAGCCCCAGCATTTT. Its protein is CASSSDRGNSNQPQHF. The gene calls are TRBV27 and TRBJ1-5, with 8 nucleotides matching TRBD1. Germline-derived CDR1 and CDR2 are MNHEY and SMNVEV (reference sequence). CDR3 length equals 16 residues. V was clipped by 4 bases and J by 0 bases; unmatched bases: 5.